Reported below is one T cell receptor (beta chain). The antigen is unknown. The data derive from a study of cytomegalovirus exposure and HLA in healthy donors. The study, taken as a whole, reports: Later analysis identified several of the most significant clusters that appeared linked to common viral pathogens.

In the PCR, 60 Vbeta and 13 Jbeta primers were used. Generated by immunoSEQ multiplex PCR, the TCRdb table keeps only in-frame clones and is missing some. The sample holds 130,000 to 150,000 clones, roughly 70% seen once. Sequenced: PBMCs. The sequence was collected from a man aged 18-30 years in good health and CMV-seropositive.

This CDR3 is CASSFYVSNRFF. The CDR3 DNA is TGTGCCAGCAGTTTTTACGTTTCGAACAGGTTTTTT. V and J are TRBV27 and TRBJ1-4; no definite D call. The V gene's germline CDR1 is MNHEY and CDR2 SMNVEV (reference sequence). Trimming pared 3 bases from V and 16 bases from J, leaving 15 bases between. The CDR3 is made up of 12 amino acids.